These 10 T cell receptor beta chains share one sample of origin, sequenced in a study of T-cell reconstitution after alpha-beta-depleted transplantation in children. It was with unique molecular identifiers that the TCRbeta library was prepared. TCRdb used MiXCR to reprocess the PCR reads, holding one entry per CDR3 protein. The profile shows approximately 800,000 distinct CDR3 sequences, about 16% of them singletons. The source was PBMCs, mostly from graft donor cells, collected 360 days after TCRalphabeta/CD19-depleted stem cell transplant. The receptors were sampled from a male patient between 10 and 17 years old who had a stem cell transplant for acute lymphoblastic leukemia, so the T cells may come from the graft donor.

The chain links TRBV9 to TRBJ1-4, with unresolved D. V lost 7 bases and J 9 bases, leaving 13 bases between the germline ends. The CDR3 runs to 12 residues. Germline V gene lookup returns CDR1 SGDLS and CDR2 YYNGEE. In DNA form, the CDR3 reads TGTGCCAGCCGTGGTGATTCACAAAAACTGTTTTTT. This encodes CASRGDSQKLFF.

Only a few counts were recorded for this clonotype. This chain joins TRBV12-3 or TRBV12-4 and TRBJ2-1, with TRBD2 matching over 11 bases. The CDR3 covers 16 residues. V was pared by 1 base and J by 9 bases, with 8 bases of the junction left unmatched. CDR3 sequence reads: CASSLGLAGGIGEQFF. CDR3 nucleotide sequence: TGTGCCAGCAGTTTAGGGCTAGCGGGAGGTATCGGTGAGCAGTTCTTC.

The chain has TRBV10-3 and TRBJ2-3; D uncertain. This CDR3 has 14 residues. The V end lost 2 bases, the J end lost 14 bases, and 20 bases lay between the germline ends. Germline lookup yields CDR1 ENHRY and CDR2 SYGVKD. This chain's CDR3 is CAISEEIGGSISYF. CDR3 bases: TGTGCCATCAGTGAGGAAATCGGTGGGTCAATCTCGTATTTT.

The chain links TRBV5-1 to TRBJ2-2; TRBD1 is a possible D gene (6 bases). The germline gives CDR1 SGHRS, CDR2 YFSETQ. The length of the CDR3 is 12 residues. Trimming shortened V by 9 bases and J by 3 bases, and 9 bases separated the two germline ends. The CDR3 here is CAITGYTGELFF. The CDR3 coding sequence is TGCGCCATTACAGGGTACACCGGGGAGCTGTTTTTT. The full variable domain, rest sourced from reference TRBV5-1 and TRBJ2-2, is KAGVTQTPRYLIKTRGQQVTLSCSPISGHRSVSWYQQTPGQGLQFLFEYFSETQRNKGNFPGRFSGRQFSNSRSEMNVSTLELGDSALYLCAITGYTGELFFGEGSRLTVL.

This clonotype was seen repeatedly, ten times or more. The chain couples TRBV11-2 to TRBJ2-1; 13 nucleotides line up with TRBD2. CDR3 length equals 16 residues. Germline loops: CDR1 SGHAT, CDR2 FQNNGV. Trimming cost V 5 bases and J 4 bases; bases outside gene matches: 5. The CDR3 loop is CASSPGLAGLYNEQFF. CDR3 nucleotide sequence: TGTGCCAGCAGCCCGGGACTAGCGGGACTATACAATGAGCAGTTCTTC. Variable domain in full (rest from reference TRBV11-2 and TRBJ2-1): EAGVAQSPRYKIIEKRQSVAFWCNPISGHATLYWYQQILGQGPKLLIQFQNNGVVDDSQLPKDRFSAERLKGVDSTLKIQPAKLEDSAVYLCASSPGLAGLYNEQFFGPGTRLTVL.

At least ten counts were recorded for this clonotype. The chain is built from TRBV20-1 and TRBJ2-7; TRBD2 agrees at 12 bases. Germline V CDR1 and CDR2: DFQATT, SNEGSKA (reference sequence). After removal of 2 bases from V and 6 bases from J, the junction contained 8 bases not matched to a gene. The CDR3 consists of 15 residues. The CDR3, as DNA: TGCAGTGCTAGAATTCCTAGCGGGAGGGCCGTCGAGCAGTACTTC. As protein: CSARIPSGRAVEQYF.

The table lists this clonotype with a few counts. The chain has TRBV5-1 and TRBJ2-3, with TRBD2 as a possible D gene (6 bases). Germline assignment: CDR1 SGHRS and CDR2 YFSETQ. CDR3 size: 18 residues. The germline V and J ends were trimmed by 0 bases and 0 bases, with 17 bases remaining between them. The CDR3 coding sequence is TGCGCCAGCAGCTTGGTTGCGGGACTCCTATCAAGCACAGATACGCAGTATTTT. It translates to CASSLVAGLLSSTDTQYF.

This clonotype was observed once. The chain uses TRBV7-6 and TRBJ2-7; 9 nucleotides match TRBD1. The CDR3 has 19 residues. The germline V gene encodes CDR1 SGHVS and CDR2 FNYEAQ. V lost 2 bases, J lost 3 bases, and 17 bases stayed unmatched. The CDR3 protein is CASSLSLSGNRGRFYEQYF. CDR3 nucleotides: TGTGCCAGCAGCTTAAGCTTGTCGGGTAACAGGGGGCGGTTCTACGAGCAGTACTTC.

This clonotype showed up just a few times. The V and J genes are TRBV14 and TRBJ2-3, with 12 bases that match TRBD2. The ends lost 4 bases at V and 9 bases at J; junction bases unmatched: 17. This CDR3 region has 18 residues. CDR1 SGHDN and CDR2 FVKESK come from the germline V gene. CDR3: CASSPGLAGPGFQRTQYF. DNA of the CDR3: TGTGCCAGCAGCCCGGGACTAGCGGGCCCCGGGTTCCAAAGAACGCAGTATTTT.

The V gene is TRBV5-4, the J gene TRBJ2-3, with D unresolved. V dropped 4 bases and J dropped 2 bases, with 11 bases sitting between them. Germline CDR1 and CDR2: SGHNT and YYREEE (reference sequence). The CDR3 is 14 residues long. The CDR3 nucleotides read TGTGCCAGCAGCCCGGAACTCCCCACAGATACGCAGTATTTT. Protein sequence: CASSPELPTDTQYF.